The 15 T cell receptor beta chains reported below all come from one sample, sequenced in a study of CD8 T cells in ankylosing spondylitis. MiXCR, applied by TCRdb to the 5' RACE reads, yields one record per CDR3 protein. The sample contains 200,000 or so distinct CDR3 sequences, roughly 18% of which appear only once. Input material: blood, either unsorted or a sorted T cell fraction (not recorded which). All receptors come from a male donor aged 5-29 years with ankylosing spondylitis or in good health (not recorded which).

This clonotype was recorded many times. This rearrangement joins TRBV7-2 to TRBJ2-5; D is perhaps TRBD1 (5 bases). Germline CDR1 is SGHTA and CDR2 is FQGNSA. There are 13 residues in the CDR3. V lost 1 base, J lost 7 bases, and 10 bases lay in between. The CDR3 region is CASSLERRGTQYF. The CDR3 nucleotides are TGTGCCAGCAGCTTAGAACGAAGGGGGACCCAGTACTTC.

The CDR3 loop reads CSASGGRRPDTQYF. CDR3 DNA: TGCAGTGCTAGTGGCGGGAGGCGACCAGATACGCAGTATTTT. V is TRBV20-1 and J is TRBJ2-3; 8 nucleotides line up with TRBD2. The CDR3 contains 14 residues. Germline V gives CDR1 DFQATT, CDR2 SNEGSKA (reference sequence). V lost 3 bases, J lost 4 bases, and 6 bases stayed unmatched.

This clonotype was detected many times. The gene calls are TRBV29-1 and TRBJ2-5; 8 nucleotides agree with TRBD2. V trimming: 2 bases; J trimming: 4 bases; junction bases outside the gene matches: 6. Germline CDR1 SQVTM, CDR2 ANQGSEA. The CDR3 totals 14 residues. CDR3 protein: CSVERSGGRETQYF. CDR3 nucleotide sequence: TGCAGCGTTGAAAGGTCGGGGGGGCGAGAGACCCAGTACTTC.

The chain links TRBV27 to TRBJ2-2; 9 bases agree with TRBD2. The J segment lost 7 bases and the V segment lost 5 bases, leaving 8 bases of the junction unmatched. Germline assignment: CDR1 MNHEY and CDR2 SMNVEV (reference sequence). The CDR3 has 15 residues. DNA of the CDR3: TGTGCCAGCAGTCTTAGCGGGAGTGCGGGCGGGGAGCTGTTTTTT. Residues: CASSLSGSAGGELFF.

J is TRBJ2-5 and V is TRBV3-1; D may be TRBD1 (6 bases). This CDR3 is 14 amino acids long. Germline loops: CDR1 LGHDT, CDR2 YNNKEL (reference sequence). V gave up 1 base and J gave up 2 bases, with 8 bases separating them. CDR3 DNA: TGTGCCAGCAGCCAAGCCACAGGGCAAGAGACCCAGTACTTC. It is translated as CASSQATGQETQYF.

The DNA of the CDR3 is TGTGCCAGCCGCACAAAACGTAATGAAAAACTGTTTTTT. It codes for CASRTKRNEKLFF. The V call is TRBV6-1, the J call TRBJ1-4, with D uncertain. This CDR3 is built from 13 residues. Per germline, CDR1 MNHNS and CDR2 SASEGT. V was pared by 8 bases and J by 4 bases, with 11 bases between.

The chain combines TRBV21-1 with TRBJ2-7; the table's TRBD1 call for D was not verified on the DNA. TRBV21-1 is flagged as a pseudogene. CDR3 length: 16 residues. CDR3 coding DNA: TGTGCCAGCAGCTCAAGGGACCCGTTTTTGACGGGCGAGCAGTACGTC. Translation gives CASSSRDPFLTGEQYV.

This clonotype was detected ten times or more. The genes are TRBV2 and TRBJ1-2; possible D gene TRBD1, 5 bases. The CDR3 spans 14 residues. Deletions cut 2 bases from V and 1 base from J, with 8 bases between. The germline CDR1 and CDR2 sequences are SNHLY and FYNNEI. As DNA, the CDR3 is TGTGCCAGCAGTGAAAGGGACCTTAACTATGGCTACACCTTC. Translating gives CASSERDLNYGYTF.

This clonotype was counted ten times or more. The genes are TRBV6-2 or TRBV6-3 and TRBJ2-1; maybe TRBD2 (6 bases). The CDR3 contains 14 residues. V was trimmed by 6 bases and J by 7 bases, leaving 16 bases between them. Germline V gives CDR1 MNHEY, CDR2 SVGEGT. CDR3 residues: CASRRTSLSNEQFF. The CDR3 DNA is TGTGCCAGCAGGAGAACTAGCCTCTCGAATGAGCAGTTCTTC.

This clonotype has at least ten counts. The rearrangement joins TRBV29-1 to TRBJ2-2; the match to TRBD1 covers 7 bases. The V and J ends lost 3 bases and 2 bases, in that order; junction bases with no gene match: 6. Germline-derived CDR1 and CDR2 are SQVTM and ANQGSEA. CDR3 size: 15 residues. DNA of the CDR3: TGCAGCGTTGACGATTACAGGGGAAACACCGGGGAGCTGTTTTTT. It encodes CSVDDYRGNTGELFF.

This clonotype was recorded at least ten times. This sequence joins TRBV28 and TRBJ1-6, with TRBD1 as a possible D gene (6 bases). Between the trimmed V and J ends, which lost 1 base and 7 bases, there was a span of 8 bases. The germline V gene has CDR1 MDHEN and CDR2 SYDVKM. This CDR3 is 14 amino acids long. In DNA form, the CDR3 reads TGTGCCAGCAGTTTATACAGGGCGAATTCACCCCTCCACTTT. Protein product: CASSLYRANSPLHF.

This clonotype came up many times. The rearrangement uses TRBV4-1 and TRBJ1-2; D gene ambiguous. The V and J ends lost 1 base and 3 bases respectively, with 12 bases between them. The CDR3 contains 15 residues. Per the germline V gene, CDR1 is MGHRA and CDR2 is YSYEKL. DNA for the CDR3: TGCGCCAGCAGCCAAGTACACGGGGTCGACTATGGCTACACCTTC. This encodes CASSQVHGVDYGYTF.

The rearrangement joins TRBV28 to TRBJ2-1; the match to TRBD2 covers 13 bases. CDR1 is MDHEN, CDR2 SYDVKM, per germline. The CDR3 totals 17 residues. Unmatched junction bases numbered 15, after V lost 6 bases and J lost 10 bases. CDR3 DNA sequence: TGTGCCAGCAGACCCCCGGGACTAGCGGGGATGTCCTCGGAGCAGTTCTTC. Protein sequence: CASRPPGLAGMSSEQFF.

There are many counts of this clonotype. The genes are TRBV7-2 and TRBJ2-1; D is undetermined. The CDR3 consists of 13 residues. Germline V gives CDR1 SGHTA, CDR2 FQGNSA. The V end lost 5 bases, the J end lost 13 bases, and 18 bases lay between the germline ends. The chain's CDR3 is CASSQRTPRFQFF. CDR3 bases: TGTGCCAGCAGCCAAAGAACCCCTCGGTTCCAGTTCTTC.

This clonotype was picked up many times. This rearrangement joins TRBV20-1 to TRBJ2-2; TRBD1 matches at 7 bases. After removal of 3 bases from V and 7 bases from J, the junction contained 11 bases not matched to a gene. This CDR3 has 15 amino acids. Looked up from germline, CDR1 is DFQATT and CDR2 is SNEGSKA (reference sequence). The CDR3 DNA sequence: TGCAGTGCTAGTCGGACAGGACGTAGGGTCGGGGAGCTGTTTTTT. This gives the protein CSASRTGRRVGELFF.